This T cell receptor beta chain was captured by sequencing in a study of CD8+ T cells in alopecia areata. Background on the study: Tofacitinib administration persisted for 6 to 18 months, succeeded by 6 months off drug. Study-level results: Researchers reported that TCR sharing among patients proved less clear than in mice, possibly HLA-linked.

Comments on this clone: The antigen remains unidentified.

Germline CDR1 is SEHNR and CDR2 is FQNEAQ (reference sequence). After removal of 4 bases from V and 10 bases from J, the junction contained 10 bases not matched to a gene. The CDR3 is made up of 14 amino acids. Extraction of RNA preceded its reverse transcription into cDNA, which served as the sequencing template. TCRdb's table, derived via immunoSEQ multiplex PCR, lists solely in-frame clones and lacks some. The table has about 150,000 clones, 87% seen once; the top ten hold about 15%. Researchers gathered lesional scalp punch biopsies and peripheral blood from patients with alopecia areata. The chain has TRBV7-9 and TRBJ2-1, with 7 nucleotides matching TRBD1. The sequencing used CD8+ T cells sorted from blood, collected at week 0. The clonotype comes from a human donor with alopecia areata. As DNA, the CDR3 is TGTGCCAGCAGCTCACCAGGGACAGAAACGGAGCAGTTCTTC. It translates to CASSSPGTETEQFF.